A selection of T cell receptor beta chains follows, all from one sample in a study of glioma-infiltrating T cells after dendritic cell vaccination. Sequencing used immunoSEQ multiplex PCR; TCRdb keeps in-frame clones, though not all of them. The data contain 85,000 to 100,000 clones, 70% to 90% of them seen just once; the ten biggest clones take up 2.1%. Sequences were derived from blood, sampled after dendritic cell vaccination. These TCRs come from a human donor with glioblastoma. The CDR3 runs from the conserved cysteine through the conserved F or W. The D gene is left open where the match is weak. Size tells how often a clone was seen (once, few, many) or the class of an expanded clone, and some rows leave it out.

>TRBJ2-1|TRBD2|15|-|TRBV7-2
CASSSVAGGPGEQFF
TGTGCCAGCAGCTCCGTAGCGGGGGGGCCGGGTGAGCAGTTCTTC
>TRBJ2-1|-|16|-|TRBV5-1
CASSLEWSDTYNEQFF
TGCGCCAGCAGCTTGGAGTGGTCAGACACCTACAATGAGCAGTTCTTC
>TRBJ1-3|-|14|few|TRBV2
CASSATGNVDTIYF
TGTGCCAGCAGTGCTACAGGGAATGTGGACACCATATATTTT
>TRBJ2-4|-|15|-|TRBV7-2
CASSLAGTSKNIQYF
TGTGCCAGCAGCTTAGCCGGGACATCCAAAAACATTCAGTACTTC
>TRBJ2-5|TRBD2|17|-|TRBV5-1
CASSPVSGAGGRETQYF
TGCGCCAGCAGCCCAGTATCCGGTGCGGGAGGGCGAGAGACCCAGTACTTC
>TRBJ1-4|-|12|-|TRBV25-1
CASGLGGEKLFF
TGTGCCAGCGGGCTAGGGGGAGAAAAACTGTTTTTT
>TRBJ1-1|-|17|-|TRBV4-2
CASSQDMSGGTRLEAFF
TGTGCCAGCAGCCAAGATATGAGCGGGGGAACACGTCTGGAAGCTTTCTTT
>TRBJ2-7|-|15|-|TRBV19
CASSPQWGAAYEQYF
TGTGCCAGTAGTCCCCAATGGGGCGCCGCCTACGAGCAGTACTTC
>TRBJ1-2|TRBD1|13|-|TRBV19
CASRYTGGYGYTF
TGTGCCAGTAGGTACACAGGGGGCTATGGCTACACCTTC
>TRBJ2-3|TRBD1|16|-|TRBV19
CASSRYPGQGADTQYF
TGTGCCAGTAGTAGATATCCGGGACAGGGGGCCGATACGCAGTATTTT
>TRBJ2-1|TRBD2|15|few|TRBV4-1
CASSHRTSAYNEQFF
TGCGCCAGCAGCCATAGGACTAGCGCGTACAATGAGCAGTTCTTC
>TRBJ1-1|-|14|-|TRBV10-3
CAISESTLSSRAFF
TGTGCCATCAGTGAGTCGACTCTGAGCAGCCGGGCTTTCTTT
>TRBJ1-2|-|15|once|TRBV18
CASSQLEGGNYGYTF
TGTGCCAGCTCACAGCTTGAGGGAGGGAACTATGGCTACACCTTC
>TRBJ1-1|-|16|-|TRBV7-6
CASSLGAQGLNTEAFF
TGTGCCAGCAGCTTAGGGGCCCAGGGTCTGAACACTGAAGCTTTCTTT
>TRBJ1-1|-|14|-|TRBV10-3
CAIRLDYRGTEAFF
TGTGCCATCAGGCTGGATTATAGGGGCACTGAAGCTTTCTTT
>TRBJ1-6|-|14|once|TRBV9
CASSVEVADSPLHF
TGTGCCAGCAGCGTGGAAGTCGCGGATTCACCCCTCCACTTT
>TRBJ2-1|-|11|-|TRBV7-7
CASSSAGEQFF
TGTGCCAGCAGCTCGGCGGGTGAGCAGTTCTTC
>TRBJ1-2|-|15|-|TRBV7-9
CASSPGGGANYGYTF
TGTGCCAGCAGCCCGGGGGGGGGAGCTAACTATGGCTACACCTTC
>TRBJ2-7|-|16|-|TRBV7-2
CASRNVHGGKTYEQYF
TGTGCCAGCAGGAACGTACACGGGGGTAAGACCTACGAGCAGTACTTC
>TRBJ1-3|-|14|-|TRBV6-5
CASSIRQAFGTIYF
TGTGCCAGCAGTATTAGGCAGGCCTTCGGAACCATATATTTT
>TRBJ2-7|TRBD2|14|-|TRBV18
CASHPGGAGYEQYF
TGTGCCAGCCACCCGGGGGGGGCAGGCTACGAGCAGTACTTC
>TRBJ1-1|-|14|-|TRBV19
CASEEGIMNTEAFF
TGTGCCAGTGAGGAGGGGATCATGAACACTGAAGCTTTCTTT
>TRBJ1-5|TRBD1|15|-|TRBV7-9
CASSTDRVYNQPQHF
TGTGCCAGCAGCACGGACAGGGTGTACAATCAGCCCCAGCATTTT
>TRBJ2-4|-|12|-|TRBV2
CASGQSKNIQYF
TGTGCCAGCGGACAGTCCAAAAACATTCAGTACTTC
>TRBJ2-1|TRBD2|15|once|TRBV7-3
CASSLTAGGPDEQFF
TGTGCCAGCAGCTTAACTGCGGGAGGGCCGGATGAGCAGTTCTTC
>TRBJ2-3|-|15|-|TRBV14
CASSQGRGFADTQYF
TGTGCCAGCAGCCAAGGCAGGGGTTTCGCAGATACGCAGTATTTT
>TRBJ2-3|TRBD2|14|-|TRBV4-1
CASAYSGDTDTQYF
TGCGCCAGCGCTTATAGCGGGGACACAGATACGCAGTATTTT
>TRBJ2-5|-|11|-|TRBV11-2
CASTQKETQYF
TGTGCCAGCACCCAGAAAGAGACCCAGTACTTC
>TRBJ1-4|TRBD1|12|once|TRBV6-5
CASSPGTEKLFF
TGTGCCAGCAGCCCCGGGACAGAGAAACTGTTTTTT
>TRBJ2-3|TRBD2|17|-|TRBV19
CASMVRREPPGADTQYF
TGTGCCAGTATGGTTCGGCGGGAGCCCCCCGGAGCAGATACGCAGTATTTT
>TRBJ1-6|-|14|-|TRBV2
CASHPRGYNSPLHF
TGTGCTTCCCACCCACGCGGTTATAATTCACCCCTCCACTTT
>TRBJ1-2|TRBD1|15|-|TRBV5-1
CASSAPDRVNYGYTF
TGCGCCAGCAGCGCCCCCGACAGGGTTAACTATGGCTACACCTTC
>TRBJ2-1|TRBD1|16|-|TRBV10-3
CAISGQVGSPRDEQFF
TGTGCCATCAGCGGACAGGTGGGTTCGCCACGCGATGAGCAGTTCTTC
>TRBJ2-4|-|14|-|TRBV19
CATGEQGSKNIQYF
TGTGCCACAGGCGAACAGGGTTCCAAAAACATTCAGTACTTC
>TRBJ1-3|-|15|few|TRBV5-6
CASSPQAISGNTIYF
TGTGCCAGCAGTCCACAGGCGATCTCTGGAAACACCATATATTTT
>TRBJ1-5|-|15|-|TRBV10-3
CAISEGQGSNQPQHF
TGTGCCATCAGTGAAGGGCAGGGTAGCAATCAGCCCCAGCATTTT
>TRBJ1-2|-|13|-|TRBV2
CASSDQGNYGYTF
TGTGCCAGCAGCGACCAGGGGAATTATGGCTACACCTTC
>TRBJ1-2|-|12|few|TRBV27
CASPRAGGGYTF
TGTGCCAGCCCTAGGGCCGGAGGGGGCTACACCTTC
>TRBJ2-5|TRBD2|16|-|TRBV6-1
CASSEWASGKGETQYF
TGTGCCAGCAGTGAATGGGCTAGCGGGAAAGGAGAGACCCAGTACTTC
>TRBJ2-7|-|15|few|TRBV4-1
CASSQEGSGPYEQYF
TGCGCCAGCAGCCAAGAAGGGTCAGGGCCCTACGAGCAGTACTTC
>TRBJ2-5|-|13|-|TRBV5-1
CASGRAGQETQYF
TGCGCCAGCGGACGCGCGGGCCAAGAGACCCAGTACTTC
>TRBJ2-7|TRBD2|15|-|TRBV4-2
CASSQVASGGYEQYF
TGTGCCAGCAGCCAAGTGGCTAGCGGGGGCTACGAGCAGTACTTC
>TRBJ2-2|TRBD1|16|-|TRBV27
CASSSSPGQGIGELFF
TGTGCCAGCAGTTCGAGCCCGGGACAGGGAATAGGGGAGCTGTTTTTT
>TRBJ1-1|-|15|-|TRBV7-8
CASSRDRSPNTEAFF
TGTGCCAGCAGCCGCGACAGGAGTCCAAACACTGAAGCTTTCTTT
>TRBJ2-3|TRBD2|16|-|TRBV4-1
CASSQGVAGGADTQYF
TGCGCCAGCAGCCAAGGGGTAGCGGGGGGCGCAGATACGCAGTATTTT
>TRBJ1-1|-|12|medium-sized|TRBV12-5
CASAGLNTEAFF
TGTGCTAGTGCAGGGCTGAACACTGAAGCTTTCTTT
>TRBJ2-2|-|14|-|TRBV30
CAWSPVRGRGELFF
TGTGCCTGGAGCCCCGTACGAGGGAGGGGGGAGCTGTTTTTT
>TRBJ1-2|-|14|-|TRBV6-1
CASSPEQGMGGYTF
TGTGCCAGCAGTCCTGAACAGGGTATGGGGGGCTACACCTTC
>TRBJ1-1|-|12|once|TRBV18
CASSPVSTEAFF
TGTGCCAGCTCACCTGTTTCGACTGAAGCTTTCTTT
>TRBJ2-3|-|14|-|TRBV29-1
CSGRGSPSTDTQYF
TGCAGCGGAAGGGGGTCCCCGAGCACAGATACGCAGTATTTT
>TRBJ1-2|-|11|-|TRBV20-1
CSARVLYGYTF
TGCAGTGCTAGAGTTCTCTATGGCTACACCTTC
>TRBJ2-7|-|17|-|TRBV21-1
CASSRDGTSGGIGEQYF
TGTGCCAGCAGCAGAGACGGGACTAGCGGGGGTATTGGAGAGCAGTACTTC
>TRBJ1-5|-|13|-|TRBV5-6
CASSLGGRQPQHF
TGTGCCAGCAGCCTGGGGGGCAGGCAGCCCCAGCATTTT
>TRBJ1-1|-|16|-|TRBV6-1
CASSERGGGMNTEAFF
TGTGCCAGCAGTGAACGAGGAGGCGGAATGAACACTGAAGCTTTCTTT
>TRBJ2-1|-|16|few|TRBV30
CAWSVTVRIRGNEQFF
TGTGCCTGGAGTGTAACGGTCCGGATTCGGGGCAATGAGCAGTTCTTC
>TRBJ1-2|TRBD1|15|few|TRBV6-6
CASSDWTGVIYGYTF
TGTGCCAGCAGTGACTGGACAGGGGTAATCTATGGCTACACCTTC
>TRBJ1-1|TRBD1|15|-|TRBV18
CASSPVGQGNTEAFF
TGTGCCAGCTCTCCAGTGGGACAGGGGAACACTGAAGCTTTCTTT
>TRBJ2-2|TRBD2|18|-|TRBV18
CASSPQTSGPANTGELFF
TGTGCCAGCTCACCACAGACTAGCGGGCCCGCGAACACCGGGGAGCTGTTTTTT
>TRBJ2-3|TRBD2|17|-|TRBV5-1
CASSLATSGGAVDTQYF
TGCGCCAGCAGCTTGGCAACTAGCGGGGGGGCCGTAGATACGCAGTATTTT